The entry below describes one T cell receptor (beta chain). This sample is part of a study of cytomegalovirus exposure and HLA in healthy donors. The wider study: Roughly 80 million unique TCRs from HLA-typed donors were held in an early data release.

The PCR employed 60 Vbeta primers together with 13 Jbeta primers. The protocol was immunoSEQ multiplex PCR, while the TCRdb copy is restricted to in-frame clones and leaves out a portion. The sample includes roughly 120,000 clones, about three quarters of them seen just once. The sample consisted of PBMCs. The TCR comes from a man in his forties in good health and CMV-seropositive.

CDR3 amino acids: CASRETAGTGGGYTF. DNA of the CDR3: TGTGCCAGCAGGGAAACCGCCGGGACAGGGGGTGGCTACACCTTC. V usage is TRBV2 and J usage is TRBJ1-2; TRBD1 aligns across 11 bases. J was trimmed by 7 bases and V by 6 bases; bases with no gene match: 10. The CDR3 loop spans 15 amino acids. CDR1 is SNHLY, CDR2 FYNNEI, per germline.